This T cell receptor beta chain was observed in a study of T cell responses to AZD1222 COVID-19 vaccine (dated by TCRdb to the early 2020s). With regard to the full study: TCR sequencing was performed for roughly 250 trial participants, of whom approximately 200 were given two doses of AZD1222 and around 26 were given two doses of MenACWY control vaccine. Enrollment into the trials was organized by age into subgroups of 18-55, 56-69 and 70-plus years, and those subgroups contained roughly 150, 30 and 60 TCR-sequenced participants, respectively. Study-wide conclusions, independent of this receptor: The whole spike protein was spanned by vaccine-associated CD4 TCRs, and dominant responses were seen in regions 160-218 and 743-854. Most participants were white British and females outnumbered males, and the authors suggested that clonal diversity may have been underestimated. The 56-69-year group was small, and its depth increase did not reach significance, likely because of low power. Because no day 14 peak-response samples were available, repertoires were characterized only after the peak T cell response. Spike-specific TCR breadth and depth rose significantly after two AZD1222 doses compared with day 0 and with MenACWY recipients. Reportedly, close to half of the unique spike-specific TCRs recognized epitopes lying outside the regions that are mutated in the B.1.351 and B.1.1.7 variants. Only a handful of AZD1222 recipients were SARS-CoV-2 seropositive at baseline, limiting conclusions about previously exposed vaccinees.

V trim: 6 bases; J trim: 0 bases; unmatched bases: 9. Including the terminal cysteine and phenylalanine, the CDR3 comprises 19 residues. Only CDR3 DNA remains: 57 bases, in frame from the first base. The CDR3 regions of human TCRbeta chains were analyzed by immunosequencing. Per the original workflow: TCRs in the repertoires were compared against a reference library of SARS-CoV-2-specific TCRs that had been generated with the MIRA antigen-specificity platform. Breadth meant the fraction of unique TCRs that were SARS-CoV-2-associated, whereas depth meant the fraction of total T cells that were SARS-CoV-2-associated. Each spike-specific TCR was assigned to its reactive spike region and to a CD4 or CD8 class using the MIRA data. Log10-transformed breadth and depth values were compared by one-way ANOVA with Sidak's multiple comparisons tests. Imported from immuneACCESS, the table was reduced by TCRdb to in-frame sequences with V and J called. These copies leave out some clones; in studies compared against another copy, an unresolved V gene accounts for under half, and the cause of the remainder is not known. The V and J calls and clone size come from that table; D and trimming were worked out from the DNA. In all, the sample holds about 130,000 clones, and roughly 87% of those were seen once. 8% to 10% of the sample lies in the top ten.

Concerning this clone itself: What this receptor recognizes is not known. No much larger clone exists at a distance of one base, and base qualities are not known.

In light of the paper, this sample's time point label describes: about 28 days (+/-7) after the second vaccine dose. Because spike-specific TCR depth and breadth did not differ between the two schedules, AZD1222 recipients who got a second dose at roughly 4 weeks were pooled with those who got a second dose at roughly 12 weeks. The vaccinee samples were drawn from two UK trials, COV001 and COV002, one of which was a single-blind randomized controlled phase 2/3 trial testing AZD1222 (ChAdOx1 nCoV-19) in healthy adults. Trial participant PBMC samples were collected at day 0 and day 28 after the second dose for TCRbeta chain sequencing.

This clonotype was sampled from an adult who received the AZD1222 COVID-19 vaccine. Recombination connected TRBV5-3 to TRBJ2-1; 16 bases in the middle match TRBD2. TRBV5-3 is reported as an ORF; its role is uncertain. The sequencing here drew on peripheral blood, taken 28 days after the second AZD1222 dose. The encoded CDR3 is CARNGTSGRAGSSYNEQFF. The DNA sequence is as follows: TGTGCCAGAAACGGGACTAGCGGGAGGGCCGGGAGCTCCTACAATGAGCAGTTCTTC.